This TCR beta chain was recovered during a study of T cell responses to AZD1222 COVID-19 vaccine. Study-level results: Mapped onto spike, vaccine-associated CD4 TCRs spanned it and were dominant at 160-218 and 743-854. The donor group comprised mostly white British people and more females; the analysis possibly underestimated clonal diversity.

On this clone: Its specificity is not known.

This table comes from immunoSEQ multiplex PCR, and its TCRdb copy is limited to in-frame clones, with some not included. The sample holds tens of thousands of clones; 80% to 90% are singletons and the top ten take under 30%. The TCR comes from an adult in good health. This material consisted of peripheral blood, taken on day 0 of AZD1222 vaccination.

DNA of the CDR3: TGTGCCAGCAGTTACGAAGGGGGACGTCAGCCCCAGCATTTT. This codes for CASSYEGGRQPQHF. The V gene is TRBV6-2 or TRBV6-3, the J gene TRBJ1-5; D is perhaps TRBD1 (6 bases). The germline gives CDR1 MNHEY, CDR2 SVGEGT. The CDR3 runs 14 residues. The V end was cut by 2 bases, the J end by 6 bases, with 11 bases between.